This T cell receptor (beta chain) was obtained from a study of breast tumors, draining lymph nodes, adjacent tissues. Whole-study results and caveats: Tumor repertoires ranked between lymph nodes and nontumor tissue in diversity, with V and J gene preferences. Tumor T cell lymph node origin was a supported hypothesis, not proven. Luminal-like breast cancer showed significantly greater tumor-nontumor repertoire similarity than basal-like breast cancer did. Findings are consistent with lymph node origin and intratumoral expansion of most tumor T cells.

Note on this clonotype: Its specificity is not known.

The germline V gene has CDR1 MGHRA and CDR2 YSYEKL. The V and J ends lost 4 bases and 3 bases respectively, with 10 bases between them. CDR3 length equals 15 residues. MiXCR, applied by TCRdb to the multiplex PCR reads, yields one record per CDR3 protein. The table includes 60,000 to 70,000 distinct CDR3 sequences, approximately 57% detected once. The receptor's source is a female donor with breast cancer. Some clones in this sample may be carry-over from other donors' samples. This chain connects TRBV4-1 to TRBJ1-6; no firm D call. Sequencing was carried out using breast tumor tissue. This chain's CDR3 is CASSPQTSYNSPLHF. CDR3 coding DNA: TGCGCCAGCAGCCCTCAGACTAGCTATAATTCACCCCTCCACTTT.